Sequencing of this TCR beta chain was carried out in a study of vaccination effects on CD4 cells after COVID-19. Comment on this clone: The antigen is not known.

This CDR3 has 15 amino acids. The germline gives CDR1 SGHAT, CDR2 FQNNGV. The V end was cut by 10 bases, the J end by 1 base, with 17 bases between. ViraFEST assay sequencing came after antigen-specific CD4+ T cells were expanded with viral peptide pools. After around nine days in culture, the CD4+ T cells were isolated. The culture medium for two million PBMC per well included around 10 IU/ml IL-2 and around 9.8 ug/ml peptides. IL-2 medium took the place of half the medium on both days 3 and 7. Generated by immunoSEQ multiplex PCR, the TCRdb table keeps only in-frame clones and is missing some. Of roughly 50,000 clones in the sample, roughly 76% are singletons; the top ten hold roughly 2.3%. Study-wide findings and caveats: Only 1 of 255 vaccine-induced clones from healthy vaccinees cross-reacted with common cold coronaviruses. Few convalescent patients, and no early post-infection timepoints, were available to the study.

Source: CD4+ T cells from PBMCs cultured with HCoV-229E spike peptides, taken before COVID-19 vaccination. The J gene is TRBJ2-1, the V gene TRBV11-2, with a possible D match to TRBD1 (6 bases). The receptor was isolated from a human donor who received a COVID-19 vaccine. DNA of the CDR3: TGTGCCACCGGGACAAACGGACAGTCCTACAATGAGCAGTTCTTC. Its translation is CATGTNGQSYNEQFF. The whole variable domain, filled in from reference TRBV11-2 and TRBJ2-1, reads EAGVAQSPRYKIIEKRQSVAFWCNPISGHATLYWYQQILGQGPKLLIQFQNNGVVDDSQLPKDRFSAERLKGVDSTLKIQPAKLEDSAVYLCATGTNGQSYNEQFFGPGTRLTVL.